This TCR beta chain came from a study of CD8+ T cells in alopecia areata. After removal of 4 bases from V and 6 bases from J, the junction contained 8 bases not matched to a gene. CDR3 length: 14 amino acids. Germline CDR1 reads LGHNT; CDR2 reads FRNRAP. RNA was isolated and reverse transcribed to cDNA, the sequencing template. Assay used: immunoSEQ multiplex PCR; TCRdb lists only in-frame clones, some missing. This sample yields a few hundred thousand clones, of which over 45% are seen a single time; 0.8% to 1% belongs to the top ten. This sample's treatment: oral pan-JAK inhibitor, 5-10 mg twice daily.

This TCR was sampled from a human donor with alopecia areata. Sample: CD4+ T cells sorted from blood, taken at roughly week 52, from a patient treated with tofacitinib. The rearrangement joins TRBV12-5 to TRBJ2-7; 8 bases map to TRBD1. Written as DNA, the CDR3 is TGTGCTAGTGGTTCTGGACAGGGCTTGAGCGAGCAGTACTTC. Its protein is CASGSGQGLSEQYF.